Listed here are 19 T cell receptor beta chains from one sample, sequenced in a study of T cells in Graves' hyperthyroidism and ophthalmopathy. Amplified TCR beta CDR3 regions came from RNA transcripts. The TCR CDR3 was amplified in a first-round RT-PCR using the HTBI primer set. TCRdb independently ran MiXCR on the multiplex PCR reads; one entry per CDR3 protein. The data contain about 640,000 distinct CDR3 sequences, around 21% of them singletons. The material sequenced was blood. The origin of the receptors is a man aged 25 to 45 with Graves' ophthalmopathy.

The genes are TRBV10-3 and TRBJ2-3, with TRBD2 as a possible D gene (6 bases). The CDR3 consists of 17 residues. V lost 0 bases and J 0 bases, leaving 13 bases between the germline ends. CDR1 is ENHRY, CDR2 SYGVKD, per germline. CDR3 sequence reads: CAISESTSGFSTDTQYF. CDR3 bases: TGTGCCATCAGTGAGTCTACCAGCGGGTTTAGCACAGATACGCAGTATTTT.

The chain carries TRBV4-1 and TRBJ1-6, with a tentative D call TRBD1 (6 bases). V lost 3 bases, J lost 0 bases, and 9 bases lay in between. This CDR3 has 16 amino acids. Germline V gene data show CDR1 as MGHRA and CDR2 as YSYEKL. This CDR3 is CASSQSQGSYNSPLHF. CDR3 nucleotides: TGCGCCAGCAGCCAGTCACAGGGCTCCTATAATTCACCCCTCCACTTT.

J is TRBJ2-1 and V is TRBV11-2, with 13 bases matching TRBD2. Germline trimming cut 4 bases from V and 8 bases from J; bases unmatched to any gene: 17. The length of the CDR3 is 19 residues. Germline loops: CDR1 SGHAT, CDR2 FQNNGV. The CDR3 DNA sequence: TGTGCCAGCAGCTCGAGCTGGACTAGCGGGAGAATCGAAGGGGATGAGCAGTTCTTC. This translates into CASSSSWTSGRIEGDEQFF.

The genes are TRBV18 and TRBJ1-1; D call uncertain. The CDR3 is made up of 14 amino acids. Germline CDR1 and CDR2: KGHSH and LQKENI. V was shortened by 2 bases and J by 3 bases, with 10 bases between the two germline ends. CDR3 sequence: CASSPGVGHTEAFF. In DNA form, the CDR3 reads TGTGCCAGCTCACCAGGGGTAGGGCACACTGAAGCTTTCTTT.

The chain employs TRBV7-9 and TRBJ1-1; D perhaps matches TRBD1 (6 bases). The CDR3 has 15 residues. V shed 5 bases and J shed 0 bases, with 13 bases lying between them. Germline CDR1 and CDR2: SEHNR and FQNEAQ (reference sequence). The CDR3 DNA follows: TGTGCCAGCAGCCCTCCAGGGGTGGTGAACACTGAAGCTTTCTTT. It translates to CASSPPGVVNTEAFF.

This clonotype was observed a handful of times. The gene calls are TRBV20-1 and TRBJ2-1, with 10 nucleotides matching TRBD1. The CDR3 contains 16 residues. The germline CDR1 and CDR2 sequences are DFQATT and SNEGSKA (reference sequence). The V gene end was trimmed by 3 bases and the J gene end by 1 base; junction bases not matched to a gene: 6. In nucleotides, the CDR3 is TGCAGTGCTAGGCCGGGACAGGGGCCTTCCTACAATGAGCAGTTCTTC. It encodes CSARPGQGPSYNEQFF.

In its sample, this clonotype was seen a few times. This chain links TRBV12-3 or TRBV12-4 with TRBJ2-1; maybe TRBD1 (5 bases). The CDR3 loop spans 15 amino acids. V was pared by 3 bases and J by 8 bases, with 17 bases between. CDR3 in amino acids: CASSFRAPRGDEQFF. CDR3 bases: TGTGCCAGCAGTTTCCGGGCGCCAAGGGGTGATGAGCAGTTCTTC.

This clonotype occurred once. The chain joins TRBV12-3 or TRBV12-4 to TRBJ1-5; tentative D call: TRBD1 (6 bases). This CDR3 is built from 17 residues. Trimming removed 1 base from V and 0 bases from J, with 13 bases in between. As DNA, the CDR3 is TGTGCCAGCAGTTTAGGGACAGCAACCATTAGCAATCAGCCCCAGCATTTT. It codes for CASSLGTATISNQPQHF.

This clonotype has more than one count but fewer than ten. The chain employs TRBV6-1 and TRBJ2-1; 12 nucleotides line up with TRBD1. This CDR3 has 18 amino acids. Trimming cost V 7 bases and J 1 base; bases outside gene matches: 11. Germline V gene data show CDR1 as MNHNS and CDR2 as SASEGT. This chain's CDR3 is CASIAGTGGWWSYNEQFF. CDR3 in DNA: TGTGCCAGCATTGCCGGGACAGGGGGCTGGTGGTCCTACAATGAGCAGTTCTTC.

This clonotype has a handful of counts. CDR3 in DNA: TGCAGCGTTGGCCTAAGGGGGACTGAAGCTTTCTTT. Its translation: CSVGLRGTEAFF. The V and J genes are TRBV29-1 and TRBJ1-1; TRBD1 might be the D (6 bases). Trimming left V 4 bases short and J 5 bases short, with 11 bases between. CDR3 size: 12 residues. The V gene's germline CDR1 is SQVTM and CDR2 ANQGSEA.

The chain combines TRBV7-2 with TRBJ2-7, with TRBD1 matching 7 bases. The CDR3 sequence is 15 residues long. V shed 5 bases, J shed 1 base, and the junction held 8 bases outside the gene matches. Germline V gene lookup returns CDR1 SGHTA and CDR2 FQGNSA. CDR3: CASSPGTVRSYEQYF. DNA for the CDR3: TGTGCCAGCAGCCCGGGGACAGTGAGATCCTACGAGCAGTACTTC.

The rearrangement uses TRBV7-2 and TRBJ2-1, with no clear D. The CDR3 consists of 14 residues. Trimming stripped 0 bases from V and 5 bases from J, with 8 bases between. Germline assignment: CDR1 SGHTA and CDR2 FQGNSA. The CDR3 reads CASSLAAPHNEQFF. The CDR3, as DNA: TGTGCCAGCAGCTTAGCGGCTCCTCACAATGAGCAGTTCTTC.

This clonotype was observed many times. This sequence joins TRBV7-2 and TRBJ1-5; 7 positions match TRBD1. Germline V gives CDR1 SGHTA, CDR2 FQGNSA. The junction had 6 bases not matched to a gene; V was cut back by 1 base and J by 9 bases. This CDR3 comprises 14 residues. For the CDR3, the DNA is TGTGCCAGCAGCTTAGGACAGGGACAAGGGCCCCAGCATTTT. It encodes CASSLGQGQGPQHF. Using reference TRBV7-2 and TRBJ1-5 for the parts outside the CDR3, the full variable domain is GAGVSQSPSNKVTEKGKDVELRCDPISGHTALYWYRQSLGQGLEFLIYFQGNSAPDKSGLPSDRFSAERTGGSVSTLTIQRTQQEDSAVYLCASSLGQGQGPQHFGDGTRLSIL.

This clonotype was seen ten or more times. The rearrangement joins TRBV20-1 to TRBJ2-3, with D possibly being TRBD1 (5 bases). The CDR3 contains 15 residues. Per the germline V gene, CDR1 is DFQATT and CDR2 is SNEGSKA (reference sequence). V shed 3 bases and J shed 0 bases, with 13 bases lying between them. The CDR3 nucleotides are TGCAGTGCTAGGAAGCCCACAGGTAGCACAGATACGCAGTATTTT. As protein: CSARKPTGSTDTQYF.

This clonotype occurred many times. This sequence joins TRBV30 and TRBJ2-1; D is unresolved. Between the trimmed V and J ends, which lost 6 bases and 7 bases, there was a span of 13 bases. CDR1 is GTSNPN and CDR2 is SVGIG in the germline V gene (reference sequence). The CDR3 totals 12 residues. This CDR3 reads CACMQRWNEQFF. The DNA of the CDR3 is TGTGCCTGTATGCAGCGCTGGAATGAGCAGTTCTTC.

This sequence joins TRBV5-6 and TRBJ2-7, with TRBD2 identical over 15 bases. The J segment lost 4 bases and the V segment lost 2 bases, leaving 1 base of the junction unmatched. CDR3 length: 15 residues. Germline CDR1 is SGHDT and CDR2 is YYEEEE. The CDR3 nucleotides read TGTGCCAGCAGCTTCGGGACTAGCGGGAGGTACGAGCAGTACTTC. This encodes CASSFGTSGRYEQYF.

Worth noting for this clonotype: A junction end diverges from the germline sequence, so it may reflect a read error. The V gene is TRBV7-9, the J gene TRBJ2-5; the match to TRBD2 covers 7 bases. The CDR3 is 15 residues long. Germline assignment: CDR1 SEHNR and CDR2 FQNEAQ (reference sequence). In DNA, the CDR3 is TGTGCCGGCAGCGGACCGGGACTATTACAAGAGACCCAGTACTTC. It yields the protein CAGSGPGLLQETQYF. The complete variable domain, with remaining parts taken from reference TRBV7-9 and TRBJ2-5, reads DTGVSQNPRHKITKRGQNVTFRCDPISEHNRLYWYRQTLGQGPEFLTYFQNEAQLEKSRLLSDRFSAERPKGSFSTLEIQRTEQGDSAMYLCAGSGPGLLQETQYFGPGTRLLVL.

The chain links TRBV30 to TRBJ2-2; the D call may be TRBD1 or TRBD2 (6 bases each). This CDR3 has 17 amino acids. The V and J ends lost 4 bases and 3 bases respectively, with 21 bases between them. Looked up from germline, CDR1 is GTSNPN and CDR2 is SVGIG (reference sequence). The CDR3 DNA reads TGTGCCTGGACTAATACTCTGGGGGGCTGGGACACCGGGGAGCTGTTTTTT. Encoded protein: CAWTNTLGGWDTGELFF.

There are a few counts of this clonotype. The chain links TRBV5-1 to TRBJ2-1; 14 bases map to TRBD2. CDR1 is SGHRS and CDR2 is YFSETQ in the germline V gene. J was trimmed by 2 bases and V by 7 bases; bases with no gene match: 17. This CDR3 has 20 residues. The CDR3 nucleotides are TGCGCCAGCGCGCCCTTAACCGGGACTAGCGGGAGACGGCCCTACAATGAGCAGTTCTTC. It codes for CASAPLTGTSGRRPYNEQFF. Filled out from reference TRBV5-1 and TRBJ2-1, the complete variable domain reads KAGVTQTPRYLIKTRGQQVTLSCSPISGHRSVSWYQQTPGQGLQFLFEYFSETQRNKGNFPGRFSGRQFSNSRSEMNVSTLELGDSALYLCASAPLTGTSGRRPYNEQFFGPGTRLTVL.